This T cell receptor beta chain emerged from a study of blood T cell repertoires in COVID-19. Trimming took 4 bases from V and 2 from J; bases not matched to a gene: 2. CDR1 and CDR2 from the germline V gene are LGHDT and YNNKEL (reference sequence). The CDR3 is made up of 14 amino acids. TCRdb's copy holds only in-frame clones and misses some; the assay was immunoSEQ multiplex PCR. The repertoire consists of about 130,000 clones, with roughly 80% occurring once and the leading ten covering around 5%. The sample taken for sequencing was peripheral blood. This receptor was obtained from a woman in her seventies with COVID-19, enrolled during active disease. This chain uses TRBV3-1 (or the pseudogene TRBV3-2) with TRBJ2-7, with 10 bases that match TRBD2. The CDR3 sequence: CASSLSGGAYEQYF. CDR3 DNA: TGTGCCAGCAGCCTGAGCGGGGGGGCCTACGAGCAGTACTTC.